This record covers a single T cell receptor beta chain. The target antigen is unknown. Trimming shortened V by 4 bases and J by 4 bases, and 4 bases separated the two germline ends. The V gene's germline CDR1 is MNHNS and CDR2 SASEGT. This CDR3 has 11 amino acids. The data originate from a study of OX40 agonist ivuxolimab in advanced cancers. Study outcomes and limitations: CD4+ T cells averaged fewer expanded clones than CD8+ T cells.

Only in-frame clones appear in the TCRdb table, and some are missing; sequencing was by immunoSEQ multiplex PCR. The data contain under 90,000 clones, 90% of them singletons. Researchers took blood at baseline, on cycle 4 day 1, and on cycle 7 day 1. The specimen comprised CD4+ or CD8+ T cells sorted from blood, sampled in a trial of the OX40 agonist ivuxolimab. The TCR originated in an adult with an advanced solid tumor such as melanoma, head and neck, liver or kidney cancer. This chain uses TRBV6-1 with TRBJ2-5; D gene unclear. The CDR3 DNA is TGTGCCAGCAGTGCCTCAGAGACCCAGTACTTC. Its protein product is CASSASETQYF.